This T cell receptor beta chain was obtained from a study of control samples from healthy donors and cancer patients. This CDR3 spans 13 amino acids. Germline assignment: CDR1 SGDLS and CDR2 YYNGEE. Trimming shortened V by 0 bases and J by 3 bases, and 6 bases separated the two germline ends. Clones were sequenced by immunoSEQ multiplex PCR, and TCRdb holds only the in-frame ones, with some missing. The sample shows fewer than 90,000 clones, roughly 89% of them seen only once. Sequenced sample: PBMCs. The rearrangement links TRBV9 to TRBJ1-2; D not resolved. This receptor was obtained from a woman in her fifties or sixties with head and neck cancer. CDR3 sequence: CASSVDGDYGYTF. The CDR3 DNA reads TGTGCCAGCAGCGTAGACGGGGACTATGGCTACACCTTC.